These T cell receptor beta chains were read from a single sample in a study of blood T cells in healthy people across ages. From the 5' RACE reads, TCRdb called clonotypes with MiXCR, one entry per CDR3 protein. This sample carries roughly 1,500,000 distinct CDR3 sequences, around 39% of them seen once, and the ten largest clones take 7.9%. Sequencing was done on a sample of blood. The receptors here all came from a woman aged 18-30 years in good health. CDR3s include the opening cysteine and the closing phenylalanine or tryptophan. The order of the fields is V gene, J gene, D gene, clone size, CDR3 DNA, CDR3 protein. A D gene is named only where the DNA matches it firmly. Expanded clones get a size class; other rows say once, few or many, or leave the size out.

v_gene: TRBV6-6; j_gene: TRBJ1-1; d_gene: -; abundance: -; CDR3nt: TGTGCCAGCACCTCCGGGGGGCATGAAGCTTTCTTT; CDR3aa: CASTSGGHEAFF
v_gene: TRBV27; j_gene: TRBJ2-6; d_gene: -; abundance: few; CDR3nt: TGTGCCAGCAGTTTAGCGGGGCGCCCTGGGGCCAACGTCCTGACTTTC; CDR3aa: CASSLAGRPGANVLTF
v_gene: TRBV10-1; j_gene: TRBJ2-3; d_gene: -; abundance: many; CDR3nt: TGCGCCGGGAATTTAGCGGATACGCAGTATTTT; CDR3aa: CAGNLADTQYF
v_gene: TRBV12-3/TRBV12-4; j_gene: TRBJ1-6; d_gene: TRBD1; abundance: few; CDR3nt: TGTGCCAGCAGCCCCCGACAGGGCAATAATTCACCCCTCCACTTT; CDR3aa: CASSPRQGNNSPLHF
v_gene: TRBV2; j_gene: TRBJ2-1; d_gene: TRBD2; abundance: -; CDR3nt: TGTGCCAGCCAGATTATTTACCTAGCGGAACACTACAATGAGCAGTTCTTC; CDR3aa: CASQIIYLAEHYNEQFF
v_gene: TRBV20-1; j_gene: TRBJ1-1; d_gene: -; abundance: -; CDR3nt: TGCAGTGCTACCCTACAGGGAAGAAGGACTGAAGCTTTCTTT; CDR3aa: CSATLQGRRTEAFF
v_gene: TRBV2; j_gene: TRBJ2-5; d_gene: -; abundance: -; CDR3nt: TGTGCCAGCAATGGTATAATCCAAGAGACCCAGTACTTC; CDR3aa: CASNGIIQETQYF
v_gene: TRBV28; j_gene: TRBJ1-6; d_gene: TRBD1; abundance: few; CDR3nt: TGTGCCAGCCAACAGGGGAGCTCCTATAATTCACCCCTCCACTTT; CDR3aa: CASQQGSSYNSPLHF
v_gene: TRBV20-1; j_gene: TRBJ2-7; d_gene: TRBD2; abundance: few; CDR3nt: TGCAGTGCTCTGGGACTAGCGGGAGGGAGAAACGAGCAGTACTTC; CDR3aa: CSALGLAGGRNEQYF
v_gene: TRBV7-8; j_gene: TRBJ2-6; d_gene: -; abundance: few; CDR3nt: TGTGCCGGCGCCCCTTCCTCTGGGGCCAACGTCCTGACTTTC; CDR3aa: CAGAPSSGANVLTF
v_gene: TRBV5-5; j_gene: TRBJ2-2; d_gene: -; abundance: -; CDR3nt: TGTGCCAGCAGCTTGGATGGGGGGCCGGTCGGGGAGCTGTTTTTT; CDR3aa: CASSLDGGPVGELFF